These 15 T cell receptor beta chains came from one sample sequenced in a study of breast tumors, draining lymph nodes, adjacent tissues. MiXCR was run by TCRdb on the multiplex PCR reads, yielding one entry per CDR3 protein. The sample has roughly 100,000 distinct CDR3 sequences; 30% are singletons. Axillary draining lymph nodes of breast cancer patients supplied the node samples. Input material: axillary lymph node tissue. The receptors originated from a female donor with breast cancer. Some clones in this sample may be carry-over from other donors' samples.

The sample holds many counts of this clonotype. The chain links TRBV20-1 to TRBJ2-1; D is possibly TRBD2 (5 bases). CDR1 is DFQATT, CDR2 SNEGSKA, per germline (reference sequence). The CDR3 consists of 15 residues. V lost 5 bases, J lost 4 bases, and 18 bases lay in between. CDR3 coding DNA: TGCAGTGCTCCCAGAGTAGGGAGAGGGTACAATGAGCAGTTCTTC. Protein product: CSAPRVGRGYNEQFF.

This clonotype has ten or more counts. The rearrangement uses TRBV5-6 and TRBJ2-2; D unresolved. The CDR3 totals 16 residues. Per the germline V gene, CDR1 is SGHDT and CDR2 is YYEEEE. V was trimmed by 2 bases and J by 1 base, leaving 12 bases between them. The DNA of the CDR3 is TGTGCCAGCAGCTTAGTGAACACTTGGAACACCGGGGAGCTGTTTTTT. It yields the protein CASSLVNTWNTGELFF.

The V and J genes are TRBV7-2 and TRBJ2-5, with TRBD1 matching over 9 bases. This CDR3 contains 16 residues. CDR1 and CDR2 from the germline V gene are SGHTA and FQGNSA. Unmatched junction bases numbered 12, after V lost 5 bases and J lost 5 bases. The CDR3: CASSQPGQGLYETQYF. CDR3 coding DNA: TGTGCCAGCAGCCAGCCGGGACAGGGCCTCTACGAGACCCAGTACTTC.

This sequence joins TRBV10-3 and TRBJ2-3; TRBD1 aligns across 8 bases. The CDR3 is made up of 15 amino acids. After removal of 5 bases from V and 0 bases from J, the junction contained 4 bases not matched to a gene. Germline-derived CDR1 and CDR2 are ENHRY and SYGVKD. CDR3 sequence (DNA): TGTGCCATCAGTTTAGGACAGGGTAGCACAGATACGCAGTATTTT. Protein product: CAISLGQGSTDTQYF.

This clonotype was counted many times. The chain recombines TRBV4-1 with TRBJ1-5, with 8 bases fitting TRBD1. Germline lookup yields CDR1 MGHRA and CDR2 YSYEKL. The CDR3 length is 15 residues. With V trimmed by 2 bases and J by 5 bases, 5 bases remained unmatched. CDR3 in amino acids: CASSQLTGAYQPQHF. CDR3 nucleotides: TGCGCCAGCAGCCAACTGACAGGGGCCTATCAGCCCCAGCATTTT.

This clonotype was seen many times. The chain carries TRBV19 and TRBJ2-1; 14 bases line up with TRBD2. V gave up 1 base and J gave up 5 bases; unmatched junction bases: 7. Germline CDR1 is LNHDA and CDR2 is SQIVND (reference sequence). This CDR3 is 18 amino acids long. The CDR3 here is CASSIAPAGLAGDNEQFF. The CDR3 region has the DNA TGTGCCAGTAGTATAGCCCCGGCGGGACTAGCGGGAGACAATGAGCAGTTCTTC.

The chain has TRBV9 and TRBJ2-1; either TRBD1 or TRBD2 may supply D (6 bases each). Germline V gives CDR1 SGDLS, CDR2 YYNGEE. This CDR3 region has 13 residues. Trimming cost V 4 bases and J 10 bases, with 15 bases left between them. CDR3 sequence reads: CASSIELGGEQFF. The CDR3 DNA is TGTGCCAGCAGCATCGAATTGGGGGGCGAGCAGTTCTTC.

V usage is TRBV27 and J usage is TRBJ1-1; no definite D call. Looked up from germline, CDR1 is MNHEY and CDR2 is SMNVEV (reference sequence). V shed 4 bases and J shed 0 bases, with 6 bases lying between them. The CDR3 consists of 13 residues. The CDR3 spells CASSYGVNTEAFF. DNA of the CDR3: TGTGCCAGCAGTTATGGGGTGAACACTGAAGCTTTCTTT.

This clonotype was recorded many times. The chain links TRBV2 to TRBJ2-1; 7 bases are shared with TRBD2. CDR1 is SNHLY, CDR2 FYNNEI, per germline. The CDR3 sequence is 11 residues long. Germline trimming cut 5 bases from V and 16 bases from J; bases unmatched to any gene: 8. CDR3 in amino acids: CASSWGGFSFF. The DNA for the CDR3 is TGTGCCAGCAGTTGGGGGGGGTTCTCCTTCTTC.

There are many counts of this clonotype. The CDR3 region is CASSQELATHYEQYF. CDR3 DNA sequence: TGTGCCAGCAGCCAAGAATTGGCGACGCACTACGAGCAGTACTTC. The J gene is TRBJ2-7, the V gene TRBV14; D ambiguous. The CDR3 loop spans 15 amino acids. V was pared by 0 bases and J by 3 bases, with 12 bases between. Germline values: CDR1 SGHDN, CDR2 FVKESK.

The V call is TRBV7-9, the J call TRBJ2-7; no clear D gene. The CDR3 runs 13 residues. In germline, CDR1 is SEHNR, CDR2 FQNEAQ (reference sequence). V lost 5 bases and J 3 bases, leaving 11 bases between the germline ends. This CDR3 reads CASSPSGIYEQYF. In DNA form, the CDR3 reads TGTGCCAGCAGCCCCTCAGGTATCTACGAGCAGTACTTC.

This clonotype was found many times. The rearrangement links TRBV29-1 to TRBJ2-7; 11 bases are a match to TRBD2. J was trimmed by 4 bases and V by 6 bases; bases with no gene match: 5. CDR3 size: 13 residues. Germline V CDR1 and CDR2: SQVTM, ANQGSEA. The CDR3 DNA reads TGCAGCGTCCACCTAGCGGGAGGATACGAGCAGTACTTC. Translated, it gives CSVHLAGGYEQYF.

Regarding this clonotype: A much larger clone differs by one base, so this may be a read error. This chain links TRBV6-5 with TRBJ1-4; D unresolved. Germline CDR1 is MNHEY and CDR2 is SVGAGI. V was trimmed by 5 bases and J by 4 bases, leaving 14 bases between them. The CDR3 length is 15 residues. As DNA, the CDR3 is TGTGCCAGCAGTCCACTCCGGGAAGATAATGAAAAACTGTTTTTT. This encodes CASSPLREDNEKLFF.

This clonotype was observed at least ten times. This chain connects TRBV20-1 to TRBJ2-7; D is perhaps TRBD1 (6 bases). This CDR3 is 14 amino acids long. The V end lost 3 bases, the J end lost 2 bases, and 14 bases lay between the germline ends. The germline CDR1 and CDR2 sequences are DFQATT and SNEGSKA (reference sequence). The CDR3 sequence: CSASIQGPTYEQYF. CDR3 bases: TGCAGTGCTAGTATACAGGGTCCAACCTACGAGCAGTACTTC.

This clonotype was detected many times. This chain joins TRBV7-9 and TRBJ2-1, with D unresolved. Germline V gene sequence: CDR1 SEHNR, CDR2 FQNEAQ (reference sequence). Trimming removed 5 bases at V and 6 bases at J, with 23 bases between. The CDR3 sequence is 17 residues long. CDR3 in amino acids: CASSPRPGGPMVNEQFF. As DNA, the CDR3 is TGTGCCAGCAGCCCGAGACCGGGCGGACCCATGGTCAATGAGCAGTTCTTC. Supplemented by reference TRBV7-9 and TRBJ2-1, the full variable domain reads DTGVSQNPRHKITKRGQNVTFRCDPISEHNRLYWYRQTLGQGPEFLTYFQNEAQLEKSRLLSDRFSAERPKGSFSTLEIQRTEQGDSAMYLCASSPRPGGPMVNEQFFGPGTRLTVL.